This T cell receptor beta chain comes out of a study of blood T cell repertoires in COVID-19. Study as a whole: Samples of COVID-19 (acute and convalescent) were obtained from the United States, Italy and Spain. PBMCs, B-cell-depleted T cells, or T cells were the source of the cDNA or gDNA that made up the material.

There are 14 residues in the CDR3. Germline V gives CDR1 SGHTA, CDR2 FQGNSA. V shed 3 bases and J shed 7 bases, with 10 bases lying between them. In the authors' workflow: The assay estimated nucleated cells by amplifying reference gene primers. Some clones are missing from TCRdb's copy, which holds only in-frame ones; the method was immunoSEQ multiplex PCR. That table supplies the V and J calls and clone size; D and trimming were determined from the DNA. Of 270,000 or so clones in the sample, approximately 89% were seen once. The sequenced sample was peripheral blood. The sequence was collected from a man aged 40-55 years with active or convalescent COVID-19. The rearrangement links TRBV7-2 to TRBJ1-6, with D possibly TRBD1 on 5 matching bases. The CDR3 sequence is CASSFTPGNSPLHF. DNA for the CDR3: TGTGCCAGCAGCTTTACCCCAGGGAATTCACCCCTCCACTTT. The full variable domain, in which reference TRBV7-2 and TRBJ1-6 provide the parts outside the CDR3, is GAGVSQSPSNKVTEKGKDVELRCDPISGHTALYWYRQSLGQGLEFLIYFQGNSAPDKSGLPSDRFSAERTGGSVSTLTIQRTQQEDSAVYLCASSFTPGNSPLHFGNGTRLTVT.